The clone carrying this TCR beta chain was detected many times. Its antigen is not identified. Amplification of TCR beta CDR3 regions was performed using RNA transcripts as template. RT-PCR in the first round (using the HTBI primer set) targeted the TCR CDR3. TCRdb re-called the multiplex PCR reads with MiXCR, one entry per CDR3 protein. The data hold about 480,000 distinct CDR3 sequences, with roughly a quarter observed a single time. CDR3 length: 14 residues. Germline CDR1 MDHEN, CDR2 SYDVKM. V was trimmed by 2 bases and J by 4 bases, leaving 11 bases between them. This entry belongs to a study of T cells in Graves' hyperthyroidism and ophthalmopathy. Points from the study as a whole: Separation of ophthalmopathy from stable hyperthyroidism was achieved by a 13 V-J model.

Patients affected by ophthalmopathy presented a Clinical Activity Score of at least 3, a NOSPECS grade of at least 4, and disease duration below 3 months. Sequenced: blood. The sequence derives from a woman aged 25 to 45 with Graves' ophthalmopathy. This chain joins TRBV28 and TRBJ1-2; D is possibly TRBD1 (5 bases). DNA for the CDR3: TGTGCCAGCAGTTTAGGGGCGCAAACCTATGGCTACACCTTC. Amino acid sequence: CASSLGAQTYGYTF.